This is a list of T cell receptor beta chains from one sample in a study of shared clonotypes between healthy human individuals. The data were produced by immunoSEQ multiplex PCR, yet TCRdb's version contains in-frame clones alone and is incomplete. Counted here are about 470,000 clones, around 75% occurring once; the ten biggest clones make up roughly an eighth. Source material: PBMCs. The receptor set was obtained from a woman aged 40 to 50 in good health. Some clones in this sample may be carry-over from other donors' samples. Both conserved end residues are part of each CDR3. Fields, in order: J gene, D gene, V gene, clone size, CDR3 protein, CDR3 DNA. A D gene is named only where the DNA matches it firmly. A row's size may be missing; if present it is once, few, many or a size class.

TRBJ2-4	.	TRBV7-2	.	CASSLRLAKNIQYF	TGTGCCAGCAGCTTGAGACTAGCCAAAAACATTCAGTACTTC
TRBJ2-5	TRBD1	TRBV6-1	.	CASSRDSSETQYF	TGTGCCAGCAGCCGGGACAGCTCGGAGACCCAGTACTTC
TRBJ2-2	TRBD1	TRBV28	.	CASRSTGVTGELFF	TGTGCCAGCAGATCGACAGGGGTGACCGGGGAGCTGTTTTTT
TRBJ2-7	.	TRBV7-9	.	CASSPQGGEQYF	TGTGCCAGCAGCCCCCAGGGAGGCGAGCAGTACTTC
TRBJ1-5	.	TRBV7-8	.	CASSVSGKLSNQPQHF	TGTGCCAGCAGCGTATCAGGGAAACTTAGCAATCAGCCCCAGCATTTT
TRBJ1-1	.	TRBV21-1	few	CASMGTEAFF	TGTGCCAGCATGGGCACTGAAGCTTTCTTT
TRBJ2-2	TRBD2	TRBV28	.	CASSRFRASGTGELFF	TGTGCCAGCAGCCGATTCAGGGCTAGCGGGACCGGGGAGCTGTTTTTT
TRBJ2-5	.	TRBV18	.	CASSPSGDKETQYF	TGTGCCAGCTCACCCTCGGGTGATAAAGAGACCCAGTACTTC
TRBJ2-5	TRBD1	TRBV6-1	.	CASRARQGQETQYF	TGTGCCAGCAGGGCCCGACAGGGCCAAGAGACCCAGTACTTC
TRBJ2-7	TRBD2	TRBV9	.	CASSVGIAGGDYEQYF	TGTGCCAGCAGCGTGGGGATAGCGGGAGGCGACTACGAGCAGTACTTC
TRBJ1-1	.	TRBV15	.	CATSRDGQENTEAFF	TGTGCCACCAGCAGAGATGGGCAGGAGAACACTGAAGCTTTCTTT
TRBJ2-2	TRBD1	TRBV18	.	CASSLGQGNTGELFF	TGTGCCAGCTCATTGGGACAGGGAAACACCGGGGAGCTGTTTTTT
TRBJ2-1	TRBD2	TRBV19	few	CASSTPGLAAGVFF	TGTGCCAGTAGTACTCCGGGACTAGCGGCGGGGGTTTTCTTC
TRBJ2-7	.	TRBV28	.	CASSPYDVTYEQYF	TGTGCCAGCAGCCCATACGACGTTACCTACGAGCAGTACTTC
TRBJ2-7	.	TRBV29-1	.	CSVVEVNYEQYF	TGCAGCGTTGTTGAGGTTAACTACGAGCAGTACTTC
TRBJ1-1	TRBD1	TRBV2	.	CASSQGEVRTEAFF	TGTGCCAGCAGCCAGGGGGAGGTTAGGACTGAAGCTTTCTTT
TRBJ2-3	.	TRBV30	.	CAWNRGTDTQYF	TGTGCCTGGAATAGGGGGACAGATACGCAGTATTTT
TRBJ1-4	TRBD1	TRBV6-1	.	CASSEGDRGFGNEKLFF	TGTGCCAGCAGTGAAGGGGACAGAGGTTTCGGTAATGAAAAACTGTTTTTT
TRBJ2-7	.	TRBV7-2	once	CASSQTGRSYEQYF	TGTGCCAGCAGCCAGACAGGGAGGTCCTACGAGCAGTACTTC
TRBJ1-1	.	TRBV19	.	CASSRVGNTEAFF	TGTGCCAGTAGTCGGGTAGGAAACACTGAAGCTTTCTTT
TRBJ2-7	.	TRBV2	.	CASSLGAIPSSYEQYF	TGTGCCAGCAGCTTGGGGGCTATCCCGAGCTCCTACGAGCAGTACTTC
TRBJ1-5	TRBD1	TRBV7-2	.	CASSLTQGAGQPQHF	TGTGCCAGCAGCCTAACACAGGGGGCGGGTCAGCCCCAGCATTTT
TRBJ2-1	.	TRBV7-3	few	CASSLTGGGTNEQFF	TGTGCCAGCAGCCTGACCGGGGGTGGGACTAATGAGCAGTTCTTC
TRBJ1-2	.	TRBV28	.	CASGRGSVARYGYTF	TGTGCCTCCGGGCGGGGGTCGGTGGCTAGGTATGGCTACACCTTC
TRBJ2-2	TRBD2	TRBV11-2	.	CASSPLRTSANTGELFF	TGTGCCAGCAGCCCACTCCGGACTAGCGCGAACACCGGGGAGCTGTTTTTT
TRBJ2-5	.	TRBV15	.	CATSPGEYQETQYF	TGTGCCACCAGCCCCGGCGAATACCAAGAGACCCAGTACTTC
TRBJ1-2	.	TRBV7-8	few	CASSLDGWSGYTF	TGTGCCAGCAGCTTAGATGGATGGAGTGGCTACACCTTC
TRBJ2-1	TRBD2	TRBV6-1	.	CASKDGTSGRNEQFF	TGTGCCAGCAAAGACGGGACTAGCGGAAGGAATGAGCAGTTCTTC
TRBJ1-5	TRBD1	TRBV10-2	.	CATAGTGGNQPQHF	TGCGCCACCGCCGGGACAGGGGGCAATCAGCCCCAGCATTTT
TRBJ1-2	TRBD1	TRBV6-6	.	CASSLGQDYGYTF	TGTGCCAGCAGTCTGGGACAGGACTATGGCTACACCTTC
TRBJ1-1	TRBD1	TRBV19	.	CASSMVRQGTNTEAFF	TGTGCCAGTAGTATGGTAAGACAGGGTACGAACACTGAAGCTTTCTTT
TRBJ2-6	.	TRBV2	.	CASRFSGANVLTF	TGTGCCAGCAGGTTTTCTGGGGCCAACGTCCTGACTTTC
TRBJ2-3	.	TRBV4-2	.	CASSQETRADTQYF	TGTGCCAGCAGCCAAGAGACTCGGGCAGATACGCAGTATTTT
TRBJ1-4	TRBD1	TRBV9	.	CASSLGQGRNEKLFF	TGTGCCAGCAGCCTCGGACAGGGTCGGAATGAAAAACTGTTTTTT
TRBJ2-1	TRBD2	TRBV4-1	.	CASSQERGLAGGSYNEQFF	TGCGCCAGCAGCCAAGAGCGGGGGCTAGCGGGAGGTTCCTACAATGAGCAGTTCTTC
TRBJ2-6	TRBD1	TRBV5-6	.	CASSLWTGGLSGANVLTF	TGTGCCAGCAGCTTATGGACAGGGGGGCTCTCTGGGGCCAACGTCCTGACTTTC
TRBJ2-2	.	TRBV28	.	CASSKHNANTGELFF	TGTGCCAGCAGCAAACACAACGCGAACACCGGGGAGCTGTTTTTT
TRBJ2-1	.	TRBV28	.	CASCWAGSYNEQFF	TGTGCCAGCTGCTGGGCGGGCTCCTACAATGAGCAGTTCTTC
TRBJ2-7	TRBD2	TRBV4-2	few	CASSGGLEFYEQYF	TGTGCCAGCAGCGGGGGACTAGAGTTCTACGAGCAGTACTTC
TRBJ2-5	TRBD2	TRBV18	.	CASSPVTSGMYQETQYF	TGTGCCAGCTCACCGGTTACTAGCGGGATGTACCAAGAGACCCAGTACTTC
TRBJ1-2	.	TRBV5-8	.	CASSLQSASYGYTF	TGTGCCAGCAGCTTGCAGTCAGCCTCCTATGGCTACACCTTC
TRBJ1-3	.	TRBV28	.	CAITNSGNTIYF	TGTGCCATCACGAACTCTGGAAACACCATATATTTT